This T cell receptor (beta chain) derives from a study of regulatory T cells in long-lasting Graves disease. Study conclusions and caveats: Those with persistent Graves' had less TCR diversity than newly diagnosed patients.

This clonotype was observed at least ten times. The antigen is unknown. Time point reported: persistent/refractory GD, antithyroid drugs over 5 years with positive TRAb. From RNA extracted from PBMCs, the TCR library was made. Trimming took 0 bases from V and 0 from J, leaving 10 bases between them. This CDR3 region has 16 residues. In germline, CDR1 is SGHRS, CDR2 YFSETQ. The TCR beta library used iRepertoire HTBI primers with Arm-PCR amplification of CDR3. In TCRdb, the multiplex PCR reads were re-called with MiXCR into one record per CDR3 protein. The table records about 470,000 distinct CDR3 sequences, around 20% of them present only once.

V usage is TRBV5-1 and J usage is TRBJ1-5; D call uncertain. The receptor comes from a female donor with Graves disease. Sequenced here: peripheral blood mononuclear cells (PBMCs), sampled when the disease was refractory, from a patient treated with antithyroid drugs. The CDR3 sequence is CASSLGPANSNQPQHF. The DNA of the CDR3 is TGCGCCAGCAGCTTGGGTCCAGCTAATAGCAATCAGCCCCAGCATTTT. The full variable domain, its missing parts supplied by reference TRBV5-1 and TRBJ1-5, is KAGVTQTPRYLIKTRGQQVTLSCSPISGHRSVSWYQQTPGQGLQFLFEYFSETQRNKGNFPGRFSGRQFSNSRSEMNVSTLELGDSALYLCASSLGPANSNQPQHFGDGTRLSIL.